This TCR beta chain is from a study of shared clonotypes between healthy human individuals. Germline CDR1 SQVTM, CDR2 ANQGSEA. The CDR3 totals 18 residues. V shed 5 bases and J 5 bases; nucleotides not matched to a gene: 20. The material for each subset, its genomic DNA, was split evenly across several immunoSEQ plates. Among the unsorted PBMC samples, replicate PCRs used about 310 ng DNA, 30,000 to 35,000 T cell genomes. Sequencing was performed on unsorted PBMC DNA using ten immunoSEQ deep assay plates. Per the original methods: As immunoSEQ supplied junction-only sequences (without quality scores), filtering differed. Profiled with immunoSEQ multiplex PCR; TCRdb holds only in-frame clones, not every one. That table is the source of V, J and clone size, and D and trimming were worked out from the DNA. The sample lists roughly 480,000 clones, 70% to 80% seen once, with about an eighth in the top ten.

This clone was picked up a small number of times. The source material was PBMCs. The TCR was taken from a woman aged 40 to 50 in good health. Some clones in this sample may be carry-over from other donors' samples. V is TRBV29-1 and J is TRBJ1-2, with 10 nucleotides matching TRBD1. CDR3 protein: CSVSFITPGQGIWYGYTF. The CDR3 region has the DNA TGCAGCGTTTCTTTTATCACACCGGGACAGGGGATATGGTATGGCTACACCTTC.